What follows is one T cell receptor (beta chain) and its context. Its antigen target is currently unknown. It has no much larger one-base neighbor in the sample; base qualities were not kept. The sample originates from a study of pediatric ulcerative colitis (dated by TCRdb to 2018 to 2020). Regarding the research as a whole: Pancolitis was present in roughly 7 ulcerative colitis patients and left-sided colitis in two, and histology consistent with ulcerative colitis was found in all of these patients. Ten or so newly diagnosed, treatment-naive pediatric ulcerative colitis patients and four non-IBD control children each provided paired blood and rectal samples. Using the Pediatric Ulcerative Colitis Activity Index, a couple of patients were classed as having mild disease, four as having moderate disease and three as having acute severe colitis. General conclusions and limits of the study: The healthy control group was small, with only a few individuals. Significantly higher autologous blood-rectal clonal overlap was found in ulcerative colitis patients than in controls, which suggested increased T cell trafficking to inflamed tissue. Features of the rectal repertoire distinguished controls, mild-moderate colitis patients and acute severe colitis patients, and in acute severe colitis, rectal diversity was reduced because of clonal expansions. Blood-derived T cells may have been included in rectal pinch biopsies, especially in patients with overt colitis. Two rectal CDR3 clonotypes were present in all ulcerative colitis patients and in none of the controls. Because the repertoires came from total lymphocyte DNA, rare subsets such as regulatory T cells may have patterns that are not reflected. For technical reasons, substantially fewer templates were yielded by the blood samples of two patients, and these blood samples were excluded from blood-rectal overlap analysis.

One to two pinch biopsies were taken from the rectum for research during colonoscopy. Ulcerative colitis patients had received no immunosuppressive medication before the diagnostic colonoscopy. Before DNA isolation, rectal biopsies were subjected to proteinase K digestion. The Wizard kit (Promega) was used to extract genomic DNA from blood and intestinal samples. The CDR3 has 14 amino acids, counting the end cysteine and phenylalanine. The only DNA kept is the CDR3, 42 bases in frame from the first base. CDR1 and CDR2 are drawn from the germline V gene: KGHSH, LQKENI. V sheds 5 bases and J sheds 3 bases, leaving 13 bases between their ends. Using the immunoSEQ TRB Survey service, rearranged CDR3 beta regions were amplified from genomic DNA with multiplex V and J primers. To keep sequencing depth the same across samples, survey-level depth of up to 500,000 reads per sample was applied. Libraries were purified, pooled and sequenced on Illumina technology. On the authors' methods: Productive clonality, sample overlap, pairwise scatters, CDR3 beta length, V/D/J gene usage and productiveness were all assessed with the immunoSEQ online tools. Calculated diversity was defined as the number of unique rearrangements divided by total templates times 100, and Shannon and Simpson indices were additionally computed. For principal component analysis, Z-score normalized data were analyzed with the R prcomp function and the ggbiplot package. Morisita's index was used to quantify blood-rectal clonal overlap within each subject. What TCRdb holds here is the immuneACCESS table cut down to in-frame rearrangements. Part of the clones is not present; checked against another copy, under half of the missing clones reflect an unresolved V gene, and the others are unexplained. V and J calls and clone size are as listed in that table; D and trimming were resolved from the DNA. In all, the sample holds tens of thousands of clones, and roughly 72% of those were seen once. The ten largest clones represent 0.65% to 0.95% of the sample.

The sequence was obtained from a boy under 18 with moderate ulcerative colitis. The sequencing input was gut tissue. The chain links TRBV18 with TRBJ1-1, and TRBD1 may be the D gene, going by 5 matching bases. The base sequence is TGTGCCAGCTCAAGCCAGGGCGGGGACACTGAAGCTTTCTTT. It translates to CASSSQGGDTEAFF.